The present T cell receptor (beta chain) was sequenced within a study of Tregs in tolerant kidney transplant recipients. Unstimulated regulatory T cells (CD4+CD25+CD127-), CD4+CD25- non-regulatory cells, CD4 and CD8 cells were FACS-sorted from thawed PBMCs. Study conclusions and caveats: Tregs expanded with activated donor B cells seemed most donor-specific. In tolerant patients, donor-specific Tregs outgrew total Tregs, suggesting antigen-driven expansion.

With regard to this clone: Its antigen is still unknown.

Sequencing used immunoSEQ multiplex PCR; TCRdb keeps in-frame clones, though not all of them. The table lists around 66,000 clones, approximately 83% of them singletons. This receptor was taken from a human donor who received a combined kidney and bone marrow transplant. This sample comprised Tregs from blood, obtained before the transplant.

CDR3 nucleotides: TGTGCCAGCAGCTTAGGGTCGCAGGGCCAAGAGACCCAGTACTTC. As protein: CASSLGSQGQETQYF. The chain is built from TRBV11-2 and TRBJ2-5, with a possible D match to TRBD1 (5 bases). Trimming took off 1 base at V and 1 base at J, with 10 bases between the two ends. CDR1 is SGHAT, CDR2 FQNNGV, per germline. The CDR3 runs 15 residues. Full variable domain (outside the CDR3, taken from reference TRBV11-2 and TRBJ2-5): EAGVAQSPRYKIIEKRQSVAFWCNPISGHATLYWYQQILGQGPKLLIQFQNNGVVDDSQLPKDRFSAERLKGVDSTLKIQPAKLEDSAVYLCASSLGSQGQETQYFGPGTRLLVL.